This TCR beta chain was sequenced in a study of shared clonotypes between healthy human individuals. General study results and limits: Among non-shared clonotypes, generation probabilities were lower than among those shared by all four donors. Rarefaction analysis demonstrated incomplete sorted-subset sequencing notwithstanding large depth. Shared across a few donors were roughly 4.7% of the naive CD4 clonotypes.

Sequencing was performed with immunoSEQ multiplex PCR; in TCRdb, only in-frame clones are kept and a portion is missing. The sample has 1,500,000 or so clones, over 95% seen once. Worth noting for this clone: Its matching antigen is unknown.

Each donor was a Caucasian adult residing in Nashville, Tennessee. The sequence was collected from a man aged 25 to 45 in good health. The sequenced sample was naive CD4+ T cells sorted from blood. The subset here: CD45RA+ positively selected.

This CDR3 is CSVEEGNEQFF. DNA of the CDR3: TGCAGCGTTGAAGAAGGGAATGAGCAGTTCTTC. The chain uses TRBV29-1 and TRBJ2-1, with D unresolved. CDR3 length: 11 amino acids. Trimming pared 0 bases from V and 7 bases from J, leaving 4 bases between. From germline, CDR1 is SQVTM and CDR2 ANQGSEA.